These 25 T cell receptor beta chains were sequenced from one sample in a study of graft-versus-host responses after intestinal transplantation (dated by TCRdb to 2020 to 2022). The time point tag for this specimen amounts to: cells obtained before transplantation from donor or recipient. Their specific antigens are unknown. The library was obtained by the immunoSEQ multiplex PCR assay. Imported from immuneACCESS, the table was reduced by TCRdb to in-frame sequences with V and J called. These copies leave out some clones; in studies compared against another copy, an unresolved V gene accounts for under half, and the cause of the remainder is not known. The sample data list around 110,000 clones, and over 80% of these were observed just once. The biggest ten clones account for over 0.6% of the sample. Sample: unstimulated CD4+ T cells sorted from spleen or lymph node cells, taken before transplant. The source is a human donor who was the organ donor for an intestinal transplant.

The chain uses TRBV9 and TRBJ1-4; D gene uncertain. This CDR3 region has 16 residues. Germline loops: CDR1 SGDLS, CDR2 YYNGEE. V gave up 1 base and J gave up 0 bases, with 10 bases separating them. The CDR3 region is CASSVTPIATNEKLFF. DNA of the CDR3: TGTGCCAGCAGCGTAACCCCAATTGCAACTAATGAAAAACTGTTTTTT. Full variable domain (rest looked up from reference TRBV9 and TRBJ1-4): DSGVTQTPKHLITATGQRVTLRCSPRSGDLSVYWYQQSLDQGLQFLIQYYNGEERAKGNILERFSAQQFPDLHSELNLSSLELGDSALYFCASSVTPIATNEKLFFGSGTQLSVL.

The chain uses TRBV11-2 and TRBJ2-3; 11 nucleotides align to TRBD2. Losses at the gene ends were 6 bases for V and 2 bases for J; bases not matched to a gene: 4. The CDR3 runs to 15 residues. The germline CDR1 and CDR2 sequences are SGHAT and FQNNGV. CDR3 nucleotides: TGTGCCAGCAGGCCGGGACTAGCGGACACAGATACGCAGTATTTT. Translating gives CASRPGLADTDTQYF. The variable domain in full, with the rest retrieved from reference TRBV11-2 and TRBJ2-3, is EAGVAQSPRYKIIEKRQSVAFWCNPISGHATLYWYQQILGQGPKLLIQFQNNGVVDDSQLPKDRFSAERLKGVDSTLKIQPAKLEDSAVYLCASRPGLADTDTQYFGPGTRLTVL.

The chain is built from TRBV5-5 and TRBJ1-4, with TRBD1 identical over 7 bases. This CDR3 region has 15 residues. J gave up 4 bases and V 3 bases, and 6 bases lay outside the gene matches. The germline V gene has CDR1 SGHKS and CDR2 YYEKEE (reference sequence). CDR3 bases: TGTGCCAGCAGCTGGGGAGGGACAGATAATGAAAAACTGTTTTTT. Translation: CASSWGGTDNEKLFF.

V gene TRBV7-9 combines with J gene TRBJ1-1; D is ambiguous. The CDR3 sequence is 16 residues long. The germline gives CDR1 SEHNR, CDR2 FQNEAQ (reference sequence). Trimming left V 5 bases short and J 1 base short, with 17 bases between. CDR3 loop: CASSRLALGENTEAFF. CDR3 bases: TGTGCCAGCAGCCGACTAGCCCTCGGGGAGAACACTGAAGCTTTCTTT.

This clone occurred a few times. The CDR3 DNA sequence: TGCGCCAGCAGCCAAGATAGAGGGACTAGCGCAGATACGCAGTATTTT. Amino acids: CASSQDRGTSADTQYF. The chain is built from TRBV4-1 and TRBJ2-3; 10 bases are a match to TRBD2. Trimming cost V 0 bases and J 4 bases; bases outside gene matches: 4. Germline values: CDR1 MGHRA, CDR2 YSYEKL. The CDR3 contains 16 residues.

This chain uses TRBV5-4 with TRBJ2-3; TRBD2 matches 9 bases. The CDR3 length is 16 residues. The trim removed 4 bases at V and 2 bases at J, leaving 8 bases unmatched. Germline V gene lookup returns CDR1 SGHNT and CDR2 YYREEE (reference sequence). The CDR3 loop reads CASSGGLASFTDTQYF. In nucleotides, the CDR3 is TGTGCCAGCAGCGGCGGACTAGCGAGTTTCACAGATACGCAGTATTTT.

The V and J genes are TRBV6-5 and TRBJ2-1, with 13 bases lining up with TRBD2. CDR1 and CDR2 from the germline V gene are MNHEY and SVGAGI. The ends lost 9 bases at V and 8 bases at J; junction bases unmatched: 10. The CDR3 sequence is 15 residues long. In DNA, the CDR3 is TGTGCCAGTTACGGGACTAGCGGGAAGGTGGATGAGCAGTTCTTC. Translating it yields CASYGTSGKVDEQFF.

This clone was found a few times. V gene TRBV6-1 combines with J gene TRBJ2-3; 7 nucleotides agree with TRBD2. The CDR3 is made up of 14 amino acids. Germline V lookup: CDR1 MNHNS, CDR2 SASEGT. Trimming at V came to 10 bases and at J to 1 base, leaving 8 bases not matched to a gene. DNA of the CDR3: TGTGCCACCGATCCGGGGGGTGGCACAGATACGCAGTATTTT. This sequence encodes CATDPGGGTDTQYF.

The V gene is TRBV30, the J gene TRBJ2-3; the match to TRBD2 covers 10 bases. There are 17 residues in the CDR3. Unmatched junction bases numbered 14, after V lost 8 bases and J lost 0 bases. CDR1 and CDR2 (germline): GTSNPN, SVGIG (reference sequence). The CDR3 DNA reads as TGTGCCCTCCACCTAGCGGGAGTTGTCCGTAGCACAGATACGCAGTATTTT. Amino acids: CALHLAGVVRSTDTQYF.

The chain employs TRBV19 and TRBJ2-7; D perhaps matches TRBD1 (6 bases). The CDR3 has 15 amino acids. V lost 3 bases to trimming and J lost 3 bases, with 15 bases between them. Germline V gene data show CDR1 as LNHDA and CDR2 as SQIVND (reference sequence). The CDR3 sequence is CASSMGRGVSYEQYF. The DNA of the CDR3 is TGTGCCAGTAGTATGGGCAGGGGAGTCAGCTACGAGCAGTACTTC.

The V call is TRBV30, the J call TRBJ2-3; D is uncertain. Germline V gene sequence: CDR1 GTSNPN, CDR2 SVGIG (reference sequence). The CDR3 length is 13 residues. Deletions cut 1 base from V and 4 bases from J, with 9 bases between. The CDR3 region is CAWSAGLADTQYF. In DNA form, the CDR3 reads TGTGCCTGGAGTGCCGGCCTGGCAGATACGCAGTATTTT.

The chain combines TRBV9 with TRBJ2-2; D is unclear. The germline CDR1 and CDR2 sequences are SGDLS and YYNGEE. V was cut by 1 base and J by 4 bases, with 5 bases left in between. There are 13 residues in the CDR3. The CDR3 protein is CASSVITTGELFF. Here the CDR3 DNA reads TGTGCCAGCAGCGTAATCACCACCGGGGAGCTGTTTTTT.

The chain links TRBV27 to TRBJ1-6; D gene uncertain. There are 12 residues in the CDR3. V was pared by 2 bases and J by 8 bases, with 4 bases between. Germline CDR1 and CDR2: MNHEY and SMNVEV (reference sequence). The CDR3 bases are TGTGCCAGCAGTTTAAACCATTCACCCCTCCACTTT. Translating it yields CASSLNHSPLHF.

V is TRBV9 and J is TRBJ1-2; 7 bases match TRBD1. The CDR3 totals 13 residues. CDR1 and CDR2 (germline): SGDLS, YYNGEE. The J segment lost 14 bases and the V segment lost 0 bases, leaving 10 bases of the junction unmatched. This CDR3 reads CASSVGTGRRETF. The CDR3 nucleotides read TGTGCCAGCAGCGTAGGGACAGGCCGTAGAGAGACCTTC.

The CDR3 region is CASRGDRSINSPLHF. CDR3 bases: TGTGCCAGCAGGGGGGACAGATCCATAAATTCACCCCTCCACTTT. V and J are TRBV6-1 and TRBJ1-6; 7 bases fit TRBD1. Germline CDR1 and CDR2: MNHNS and SASEGT. The CDR3 is 15 residues long. Trimming cost V 6 bases and J 7 bases; bases outside gene matches: 9.

This clone was found a few times. The CDR3 is CASSIQGSKETQYF. CDR3 sequence (DNA): TGTGCCAGTAGTATACAGGGTTCCAAAGAGACCCAGTACTTC. The rearrangement uses TRBV19 and TRBJ2-5, with D perhaps TRBD1 (5 bases). Germline values: CDR1 LNHDA, CDR2 SQIVND (reference sequence). The CDR3 totals 14 residues. Trimming stripped 2 bases from V and 3 bases from J, with 10 bases between.

The table lists this clone with a count of one. The chain links TRBV27 to TRBJ1-4; 7 nucleotides line up with TRBD1. The CDR3 covers 15 residues. V was pared by 6 bases and J by 6 bases, with 10 bases of the junction left unmatched. Germline lookup yields CDR1 MNHEY and CDR2 SMNVEV (reference sequence). CDR3 in amino acids: CASSTSRGGYEKLFF. Here the CDR3 DNA reads TGTGCCAGCAGCACTTCCAGGGGGGGATATGAAAAACTGTTTTTT.

The chain employs TRBV9 and TRBJ2-2; D tentatively fits TRBD1 or TRBD2 (5 bases each). V lost 5 bases and J 4 bases, leaving 9 bases between the germline ends. CDR3 length: 13 residues. Germline lookup yields CDR1 SGDLS and CDR2 YYNGEE. The CDR3: CASRGPLTGELFF. The CDR3 nucleotides read TGTGCCAGCAGGGGACCCCTCACCGGGGAGCTGTTTTTT. The complete variable domain, with remaining parts taken from reference TRBV9 and TRBJ2-2, reads DSGVTQTPKHLITATGQRVTLRCSPRSGDLSVYWYQQSLDQGLQFLIQYYNGEERAKGNILERFSAQQFPDLHSELNLSSLELGDSALYFCASRGPLTGELFFGEGSRLTVL.

This clone came up once. The rearrangement uses TRBV5-4 and TRBJ2-6, with D possibly TRBD1 on 5 matching bases. Germline V gene lookup returns CDR1 SGHNT and CDR2 YYREEE (reference sequence). V gave up 3 bases and J gave up 4 bases, with 5 bases separating them. The CDR3 has 13 amino acids. CDR3 region: CASSSGGANVLTF. CDR3 nucleotides: TGTGCCAGCAGCTCAGGGGGGGCCAACGTCCTGACTTTC.

The chain employs TRBV6-5 and TRBJ2-7, with unresolved D. Trimming cost V 4 bases and J 5 bases, with 12 bases left between them. Germline loops: CDR1 MNHEY, CDR2 SVGAGI. This CDR3 has 13 residues. The CDR3 nucleotides read TGTGCCAGCAGTTCCAGACACCGGAACGAGCAGTACTTC. As protein: CASSSRHRNEQYF.

The chain uses TRBV6-5 and TRBJ1-2; a weak D match, TRBD1 (5 bases). This CDR3 spans 14 amino acids. CDR1 MNHEY and CDR2 SVGAGI come from the germline V gene. The V end was cut by 6 bases, the J end by 3 bases, with 14 bases between. The CDR3 DNA reads TGTGCCAGCAGGCAGGGCGGACGGTACTATGGCTACACCTTC. It translates to CASRQGGRYYGYTF.

The chain joins TRBV6-5 to TRBJ2-3; D is ambiguous. Deletions cut 6 bases from V and 4 bases from J, with 8 bases between. The CDR3 is 12 residues long. Per the germline V gene, CDR1 is MNHEY and CDR2 is SVGAGI. The CDR3 bases are TGTGCCAGCAGCCGTTTTTCAGATACGCAGTATTTT. Translating it yields CASSRFSDTQYF.

This CDR3 reads CASSLGTSGRALETQYF. The CDR3 nucleotides read TGCGCCAGCAGCTTGGGGACTAGCGGGAGGGCCTTAGAGACCCAGTACTTC. The chain employs TRBV5-1 and TRBJ2-5, with TRBD2 identical over 15 bases. The V gene end was trimmed by 0 bases and the J gene end by 4 bases; junction bases not matched to a gene: 4. The germline V gene has CDR1 SGHRS and CDR2 YFSETQ. The CDR3 is 17 amino acids.

The chain employs TRBV19 and TRBJ2-1, with 8 bases identical to TRBD2. This CDR3 spans 14 amino acids. The trim removed 7 bases at V and 4 bases at J, leaving 6 bases unmatched. Looked up from germline, CDR1 is LNHDA and CDR2 is SQIVND (reference sequence). CDR3: CASNAGGLYNEQFF. The CDR3 DNA follows: TGTGCCAGTAACGCGGGAGGTCTGTACAATGAGCAGTTCTTC.

The CDR3 DNA follows: TGTGCCTGGAGTGTAAAGGGGGGGGAGACCCAGTACTTC. Its protein is CAWSVKGGETQYF. The rearrangement joins TRBV30 to TRBJ2-5; D might be TRBD2 (7 bases). Trimming left V 0 bases short and J 5 bases short, with 10 bases between. Germline V gives CDR1 GTSNPN, CDR2 SVGIG (reference sequence). This CDR3 is built from 13 residues.